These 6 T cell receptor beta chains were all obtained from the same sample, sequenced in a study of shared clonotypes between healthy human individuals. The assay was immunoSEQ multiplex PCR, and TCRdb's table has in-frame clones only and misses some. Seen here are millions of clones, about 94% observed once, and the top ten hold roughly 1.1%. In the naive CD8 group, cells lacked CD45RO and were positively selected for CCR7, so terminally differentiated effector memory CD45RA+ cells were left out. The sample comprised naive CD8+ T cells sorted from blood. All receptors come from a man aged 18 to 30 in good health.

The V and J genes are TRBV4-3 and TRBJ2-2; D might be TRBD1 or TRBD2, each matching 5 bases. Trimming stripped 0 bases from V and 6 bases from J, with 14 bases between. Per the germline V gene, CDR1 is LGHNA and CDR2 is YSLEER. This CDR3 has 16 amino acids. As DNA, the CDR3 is TGCGCCAGCAGCCAAGATGGGGTGAGGGGTCCCGGGGAGCTGTTTTTT. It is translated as CASSQDGVRGPGELFF.

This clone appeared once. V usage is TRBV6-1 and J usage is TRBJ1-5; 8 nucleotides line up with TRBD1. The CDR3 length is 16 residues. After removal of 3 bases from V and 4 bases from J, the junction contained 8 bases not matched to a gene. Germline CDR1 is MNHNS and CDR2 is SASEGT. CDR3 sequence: CASSDPTGVENQPQHF. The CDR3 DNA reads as TGTGCCAGCAGTGACCCGACAGGGGTAGAAAATCAGCCCCAGCATTTT.

CDR3 sequence reads: CASSGGHSSYNEQFF. The CDR3 DNA follows: TGTGCCAGCAGTGGGGGGCACAGCTCCTACAATGAGCAGTTCTTC. The chain uses TRBV2 and TRBJ2-1; TRBD1 is a possible D gene (6 bases). The V gene's germline CDR1 is SNHLY and CDR2 FYNNEI. The CDR3 is 15 residues long. Trimming removed 4 bases from V and 0 bases from J, with 10 bases in between.

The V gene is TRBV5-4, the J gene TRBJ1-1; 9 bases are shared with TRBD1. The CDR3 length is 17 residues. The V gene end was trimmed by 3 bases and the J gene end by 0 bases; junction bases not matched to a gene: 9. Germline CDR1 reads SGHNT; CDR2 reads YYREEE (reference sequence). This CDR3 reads CASSSTGGPPVNTEAFF. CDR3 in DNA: TGTGCCAGCAGCTCCACAGGGGGCCCCCCAGTGAACACTGAAGCTTTCTTT.

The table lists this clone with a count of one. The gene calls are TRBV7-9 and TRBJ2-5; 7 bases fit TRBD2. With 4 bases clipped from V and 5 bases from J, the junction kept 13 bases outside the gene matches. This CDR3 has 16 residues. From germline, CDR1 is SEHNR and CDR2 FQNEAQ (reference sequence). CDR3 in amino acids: CASSSDLHRGGETQYF. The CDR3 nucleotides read TGTGCCAGCAGCTCAGACCTACATCGGGGAGGGGAGACCCAGTACTTC.

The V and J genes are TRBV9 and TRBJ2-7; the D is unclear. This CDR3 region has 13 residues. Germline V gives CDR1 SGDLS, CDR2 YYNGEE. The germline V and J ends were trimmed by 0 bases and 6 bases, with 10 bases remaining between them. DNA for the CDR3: TGTGCCAGCAGCGTAGTCGTCGGTGCCGAGCAGTACTTC. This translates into CASSVVVGAEQYF.